This T cell receptor (beta chain) is drawn from a study of T cell repertoires in cytomegalovirus infection. Study summary: The authors used CMV epitopes that were HLA-C-restricted (recently identified) and HLA-B-restricted (well studied). It was the public TCR beta signatures that indicated both CMV infection and matching HLA type.

The ends were cut back, 2 bases at V and 5 bases at J, with 13 bases in the middle. The CDR3 spans 15 residues. CDR1 is KGHSH and CDR2 is LQKENI in the germline V gene. Points on this clonotype: As yet, its antigen is unknown.

Each CDR3 protein gets one entry after TCRdb re-called the reads with MiXCR. Seen here are about half a million distinct CDR3 sequences, around a third observed once, and the top ten hold 15% to 20%. This sample comprised cultured PBMCs, obtained from culture after CMV antigen stimulation. The receptor was derived from a human donor in good health (CMV status not recorded). Some clones in this sample may be carry-over from other donors' samples. The chain joins TRBV18 to TRBJ2-1; D may be TRBD1 (6 bases). CDR3 DNA sequence: TGTGCCAGCTCACCAACCCAGGGGAGACACAATGAGCAGTTCTTC. Amino acids: CASSPTQGRHNEQFF.